This T cell receptor (beta chain) appears in the sequencing data of a study of cytomegalovirus exposure and HLA in healthy donors. The study, taken as a whole, reports: Sequencing likely generated an artifact that appeared as a cluster of highly shared sequence variants. A later analysis by the authors found several of the most significant clusters apparently linked to common viral pathogens.

Use of 60 Vbeta and 13 Jbeta primers characterized the PCR. The table came from immunoSEQ multiplex PCR; TCRdb's copy has only in-frame clones and leaves some out. The data show some 76,000 clones, approximately 84% seen once. As for this clone: Its antigen is not known.

Sequenced: PBMCs. This TCR was recovered from a woman aged 45-59 years in good health and CMV-seronegative.

The CDR3 DNA sequence: TGTGCCAGCAGCCTAGACAGGAATGAAGCTTTCTTT. This translates into CASSLDRNEAFF. The V call is TRBV7-2, the J call TRBJ1-1; D is possibly TRBD1 (6 bases). This CDR3 contains 12 residues. Germline V gives CDR1 SGHTA, CDR2 FQGNSA. Trimming took 5 bases from V and 7 from J, leaving 11 bases between them.